What follows is one T cell receptor beta chain and its context. This record belongs to a study of blood T cell repertoires in COVID-19. Study information: Samples representing acute and convalescent COVID-19 were sourced from the United States, Italy and Spain.

Here immunoSEQ multiplex PCR was the method, and the copy in TCRdb shows in-frame clones only, minus some. The sample has just under 150,000 clones; more than 80% are singletons. Trimming at V came to 6 bases and at J to 2 bases, leaving 2 bases not matched to a gene. CDR3 length: 14 amino acids. The germline V gene has CDR1 SGHRS and CDR2 YFSETQ. The chain recombines TRBV5-1 with TRBJ2-3; TRBD2 aligns across 11 bases. This sequence was found in a human donor in a cohort sampled during active COVID-19. Sequenced material: peripheral blood. The CDR3 reads CASNSGGATDTQYF. The CDR3 nucleotides are TGCGCCAGCAATAGCGGGGGGGCCACAGATACGCAGTATTTT. Complete variable domain (other parts from reference TRBV5-1 and TRBJ2-3): KAGVTQTPRYLIKTRGQQVTLSCSPISGHRSVSWYQQTPGQGLQFLFEYFSETQRNKGNFPGRFSGRQFSNSRSEMNVSTLELGDSALYLCASNSGGATDTQYFGPGTRLTVL.